One and the same sample provided the 21 T cell receptor beta chains below, sequenced in a study of OX40 agonist ivuxolimab in advanced cancers. Libraries were prepared by immunoSEQ multiplex PCR; TCRdb keeps only in-frame clonotypes and omits some of them. In the table there are about 61,000 clones, 86% of which are singletons. The starting material was CD4+ or CD8+ T cells sorted from blood, obtained in a trial of the OX40 agonist ivuxolimab. These receptors all stem from an adult with an advanced solid tumor such as melanoma, head and neck, liver or kidney cancer.

The V call is TRBV6-5, the J call TRBJ2-2; D may be TRBD1 (5 bases). The V end was cut by 6 bases, the J end by 6 bases, with 17 bases between. The CDR3 is 15 amino acids. Germline V gives CDR1 MNHEY, CDR2 SVGAGI. The DNA of the CDR3 is TGTGCCAGCAGAAGGGGCCTCCTTGAAGCCGGGGAGCTGTTTTTT. The encoded protein is CASRRGLLEAGELFF.

CDR3 in amino acids: CASSLGDWANVLTF. The DNA for the CDR3 is TGTGCCAGCAGCTTAGGAGACTGGGCCAACGTCCTGACTTTC. The gene calls are TRBV7-2 and TRBJ2-6, with D unclear. Trimming stripped 1 base from V and 5 bases from J, with 6 bases between. Germline CDR1 SGHTA, CDR2 FQGNSA. The CDR3 consists of 14 residues.

The chain employs TRBV7-2 and TRBJ2-7; 12 bases map to TRBD2. Trimming took 1 base from V and 7 from J; bases not matched to a gene: 5. The CDR3 is 15 residues long. Germline assignment: CDR1 SGHTA and CDR2 FQGNSA. The CDR3 coding sequence is TGTGCCAGCAGCTTAGGGACCCTAGCGGGAGGGGAGCAGTACTTC. It is translated as CASSLGTLAGGEQYF.

This chain connects TRBV10-3 to TRBJ2-7; D is undetermined. Deletions cut 2 bases from V and 0 bases from J, with 14 bases between. CDR1 and CDR2 from the germline V gene are ENHRY and SYGVKD. This CDR3 contains 16 residues. CDR3 sequence: CAISEAEDKNSYEQYF. CDR3 DNA: TGTGCCATCAGTGAGGCGGAAGACAAAAACTCCTACGAGCAGTACTTC.

The rearrangement uses TRBV7-9 and TRBJ2-5, with 9 bases aligning to TRBD2. From germline, CDR1 is SEHNR and CDR2 FQNEAQ (reference sequence). V dropped 5 bases and J dropped 4; count of bases not matched to a gene: 14. CDR3 size: 17 residues. The CDR3 protein is CASSRGFAGGPGETQYF. The CDR3 nucleotides are TGTGCCAGCAGCCGAGGCTTCGCGGGAGGGCCGGGAGAGACCCAGTACTTC.

There are a few counts of this clone. The rearrangement uses TRBV15 and TRBJ1-2, with 11 bases matching TRBD1. V shed 0 bases and J 3 bases; nucleotides not matched to a gene: 6. Looked up from germline, CDR1 is LNHNV and CDR2 is YYDKDF (reference sequence). The CDR3 length is 17 residues. CDR3 sequence (DNA): TGTGCCACCAGCAGAGATGGTCGGGGACAGGGGGACTATGGCTACACCTTC. The encoded protein is CATSRDGRGQGDYGYTF.

This chain links TRBV18 with TRBJ2-3; D not resolved. In germline, CDR1 is KGHSH, CDR2 LQKENI. The ends were cut back, 3 bases at V and 4 bases at J, with 5 bases in the middle. The CDR3 covers 12 residues. This CDR3 reads CASSPQADTQYF. CDR3 bases: TGTGCCAGCTCACCCCAAGCAGATACGCAGTATTTT.

V is TRBV28 and J is TRBJ1-1; 8 nucleotides match TRBD1. J was trimmed by 0 bases and V by 11 bases; bases with no gene match: 5. CDR1 is MDHEN, CDR2 SYDVKM, per germline. The CDR3 contains 13 residues. CDR3 bases: TGTGCCGGAAGGACAGGGATGAACACTGAAGCTTTCTTT. Protein product: CAGRTGMNTEAFF.

The chain uses TRBV11-1 and TRBJ2-1; a possible D gene is TRBD1 (5 bases). The germline V and J ends were trimmed by 2 bases and 9 bases, with 11 bases remaining between them. This CDR3 contains 13 residues. The V gene's germline CDR1 is SGHAT and CDR2 FQDESV (reference sequence). CDR3 in DNA: TGTGCCAGCAGCTTATCCGATAGGGGTGAGCAGTTCTTC. Its translation is CASSLSDRGEQFF.

This clone has a single count. The J gene is TRBJ2-1, the V gene TRBV7-8; D might be TRBD2 (5 bases). V lost 0 bases, J lost 4 bases, and 16 bases lay in between. Germline CDR1 reads SGHVS; CDR2 reads FQNEAQ. The CDR3 covers 17 residues. Here the CDR3 DNA reads TGTGCCAGCAGCTTAGCGTTAGCGTTCCCTAGTTACAATGAGCAGTTCTTC. Residues: CASSLALAFPSYNEQFF.

The V gene is TRBV25-1, the J gene TRBJ2-5; TRBD1 aligns across 12 bases. The J call may be incorrect, as the DNA end agrees better with TRBJ2-7. CDR3 length: 16 residues. CDR1 is MGHDK, CDR2 SYGVNS, per germline. The CDR3 DNA sequence: TGTGCCAGCAGTGGGGACAGGGGGCCGAGCTCCTACGAGCAGTACTTC. Translated, it gives CASSGDRGPSSYEQYF.

This clone was observed a single time. This chain uses TRBV7-2 with TRBJ2-2, with unresolved D. V gave up 4 bases and J gave up 5 bases, with 14 bases separating them. Per the germline V gene, CDR1 is SGHTA and CDR2 is FQGNSA. This CDR3 has 15 amino acids. In nucleotides, the CDR3 is TGTGCCAGCAGCTATGGCGCGTTAGGGACCGGGGAGCTGTTTTTT. Residues: CASSYGALGTGELFF.

As DNA, the CDR3 is TGTGCCAGCAGCTTGGGGCATCAGCCCCAGCATTTT. It specifies CASSLGHQPQHF. The V and J genes are TRBV5-6 and TRBJ1-5; D unclear. The CDR3 sequence is 12 residues long. V lost 0 bases and J 5 bases, leaving 3 bases between the germline ends. Germline CDR1 and CDR2: SGHDT and YYEEEE. Drawing the rest from reference TRBV5-6 and TRBJ1-5, the complete variable domain is DAGVTQSPTHLIKTRGQQVTLRCSPKSGHDTVSWYQQALGQGPQFIFQYYEEEERQRGNFPDRFSGHQFPNYSSELNVNALLLGDSALYLCASSLGHQPQHFGDGTRLSIL.

The chain employs TRBV2 and TRBJ1-1, with D unresolved. CDR1 and CDR2 from the germline V gene are SNHLY and FYNNEI. The germline V and J ends were trimmed by 5 bases and 3 bases, with 7 bases remaining between them. This CDR3 has 12 amino acids. Here the CDR3 reads CASSRWDTEAFF. The CDR3 DNA sequence: TGTGCCAGCAGTCGTTGGGACACTGAAGCTTTCTTT.

This chain uses TRBV5-4 with TRBJ2-2; possible D gene TRBD2, 7 bases. Looked up from germline, CDR1 is SGHNT and CDR2 is YYREEE (reference sequence). The ends were cut back, 4 bases at V and 4 bases at J, with 14 bases in the middle. There are 15 residues in the CDR3. CDR3 DNA: TGTGCCAGCAGCGTGGGGGGGCGTACCACCGGGGAGCTGTTTTTT. Residues: CASSVGGRTTGELFF.

V is TRBV6-1 and J is TRBJ2-7, with D hard to call. CDR1 and CDR2 from the germline V gene are MNHNS and SASEGT. Trimming shortened V by 9 bases and J by 0 bases, and 15 bases separated the two germline ends. The CDR3 loop spans 14 amino acids. The CDR3 bases are TGTGCCAGTAAAACTTCCTTGAACTCCTACGAGCAGTACTTC. Its protein product is CASKTSLNSYEQYF.

This clone appeared a single time. The V and J genes are TRBV6-1 and TRBJ1-4, with D unresolved. CDR1 MNHNS and CDR2 SASEGT come from the germline V gene. The CDR3 totals 13 residues. V shed 3 bases and J shed 7 bases, with 9 bases lying between them. CDR3 residues: CASSEPLGEKLFF. The CDR3, as DNA: TGTGCCAGCAGTGAGCCACTCGGTGAAAAACTGTTTTTT.

This chain connects TRBV6-5 to TRBJ2-7, with D perhaps matching TRBD2 (6 bases). CDR3 length equals 13 residues. Trimming pared 5 bases from V and 2 bases from J, leaving 10 bases between. Looked up from germline, CDR1 is MNHEY and CDR2 is SVGAGI. The CDR3 coding sequence is TGTGCCAGCAGTCTAGCGTCCACCTACGAGCAGTACTTC. It is translated as CASSLASTYEQYF.

The rearrangement links TRBV9 to TRBJ2-1; 12 bases line up with TRBD2. V dropped 7 bases and J dropped 10; count of bases not matched to a gene: 21. Germline V CDR1 and CDR2: SGDLS, YYNGEE. The CDR3 extends over 18 amino acids. CDR3: CASGRGAGRLAGGREQFF. The CDR3 DNA follows: TGTGCCAGCGGTAGGGGTGCAGGGCGGCTAGCGGGAGGGAGGGAGCAGTTCTTC.

The V call is TRBV28, the J call TRBJ2-7; D is uncertain. This CDR3 spans 12 amino acids. V lost 4 bases, J lost 2 bases, and 6 bases lay in between. From germline, CDR1 is MDHEN and CDR2 SYDVKM. The CDR3, as DNA: TGTGCCAGCAGTTCCTCGACCTACGAGCAGTACTTC. The encoded protein is CASSSSTYEQYF.

This clone appeared a single time. The chain links TRBV6-5 to TRBJ1-1; weak D call: TRBD1 (5 bases). The CDR3 length is 12 residues. The V end was cut by 6 bases, the J end by 1 base, with 6 bases between. CDR1 is MNHEY, CDR2 SVGAGI, per germline. The CDR3: CASRGGNTEAFF. The CDR3 DNA reads TGTGCCAGCAGGGGGGGGAACACTGAAGCTTTCTTT.